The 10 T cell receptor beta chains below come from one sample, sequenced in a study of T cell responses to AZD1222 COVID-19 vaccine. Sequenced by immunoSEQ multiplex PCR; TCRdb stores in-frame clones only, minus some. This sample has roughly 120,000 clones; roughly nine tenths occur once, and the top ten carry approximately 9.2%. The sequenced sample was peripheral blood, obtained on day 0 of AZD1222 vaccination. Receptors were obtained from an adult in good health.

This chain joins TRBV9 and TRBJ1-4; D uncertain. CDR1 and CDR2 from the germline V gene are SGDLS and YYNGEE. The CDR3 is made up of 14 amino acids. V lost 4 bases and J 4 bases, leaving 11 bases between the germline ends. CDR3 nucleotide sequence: TGTGCCAGCAGCCCAGAGTTAGGTAATGAAAAACTGTTTTTT. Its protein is CASSPELGNEKLFF. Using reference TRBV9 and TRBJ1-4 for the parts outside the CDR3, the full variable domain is DSGVTQTPKHLITATGQRVTLRCSPRSGDLSVYWYQQSLDQGLQFLIQYYNGEERAKGNILERFSAQQFPDLHSELNLSSLELGDSALYFCASSPELGNEKLFFGSGTQLSVL.

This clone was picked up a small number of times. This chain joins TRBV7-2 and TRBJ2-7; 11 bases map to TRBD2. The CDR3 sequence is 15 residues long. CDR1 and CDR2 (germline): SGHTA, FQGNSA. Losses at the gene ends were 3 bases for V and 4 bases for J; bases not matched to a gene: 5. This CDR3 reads CASSFRTSGSYEQYF. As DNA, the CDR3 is TGTGCCAGCAGCTTCCGCACTAGCGGGAGTTACGAGCAGTACTTC.

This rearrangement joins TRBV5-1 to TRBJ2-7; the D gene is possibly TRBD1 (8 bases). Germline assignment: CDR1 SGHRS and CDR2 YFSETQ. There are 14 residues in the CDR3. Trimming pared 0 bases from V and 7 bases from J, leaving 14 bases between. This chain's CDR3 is CASSLAQGEGEQYF. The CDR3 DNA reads TGCGCCAGCAGCTTGGCACAGGGGGAGGGTGAGCAGTACTTC. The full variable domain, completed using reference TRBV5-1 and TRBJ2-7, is KAGVTQTPRYLIKTRGQQVTLSCSPISGHRSVSWYQQTPGQGLQFLFEYFSETQRNKGNFPGRFSGRQFSNSRSEMNVSTLELGDSALYLCASSLAQGEGEQYFGPGTRLTVT.

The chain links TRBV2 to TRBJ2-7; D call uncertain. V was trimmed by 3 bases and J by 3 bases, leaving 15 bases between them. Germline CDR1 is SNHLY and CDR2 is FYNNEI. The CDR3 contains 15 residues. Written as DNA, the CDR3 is TGTGCCAGCAGTGATTCGTGGGAAAGGAGCTACGAGCAGTACTTC. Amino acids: CASSDSWERSYEQYF.

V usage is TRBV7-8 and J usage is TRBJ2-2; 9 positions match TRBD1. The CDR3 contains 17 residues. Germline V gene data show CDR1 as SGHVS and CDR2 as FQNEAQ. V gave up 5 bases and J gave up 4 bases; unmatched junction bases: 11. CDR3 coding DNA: TGTGCCAGCAGCGGACAGGGGACAAGTTGGGGCACCGGGGAGCTGTTTTTT. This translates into CASSGQGTSWGTGELFF.

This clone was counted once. The CDR3 coding sequence is TGTGCCAGCAGTTTACCGGACAGGGGGCTCGAGAATTCACCCCTCCACTTT. It translates to CASSLPDRGLENSPLHF. The chain recombines TRBV27 with TRBJ1-6, with TRBD1 identical over 11 bases. This CDR3 is built from 17 residues. V shed 2 bases and J 7 bases; nucleotides not matched to a gene: 7. The germline gives CDR1 MNHEY, CDR2 SMNVEV (reference sequence).

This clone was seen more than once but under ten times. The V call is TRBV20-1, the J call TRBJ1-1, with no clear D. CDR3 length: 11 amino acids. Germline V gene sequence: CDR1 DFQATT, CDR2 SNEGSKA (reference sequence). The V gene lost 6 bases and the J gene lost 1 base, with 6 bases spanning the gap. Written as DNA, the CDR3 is TGCAGTGCAAACGGGAACACTGAAGCTTTCTTT. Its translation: CSANGNTEAFF.

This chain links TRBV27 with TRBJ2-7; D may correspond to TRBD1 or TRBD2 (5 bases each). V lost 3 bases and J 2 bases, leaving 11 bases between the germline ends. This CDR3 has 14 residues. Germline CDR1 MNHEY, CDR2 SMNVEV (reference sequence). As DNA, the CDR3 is TGTGCCAGCAGTTTGGGGGAAGGGGCCTACGAGCAGTACTTC. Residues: CASSLGEGAYEQYF.

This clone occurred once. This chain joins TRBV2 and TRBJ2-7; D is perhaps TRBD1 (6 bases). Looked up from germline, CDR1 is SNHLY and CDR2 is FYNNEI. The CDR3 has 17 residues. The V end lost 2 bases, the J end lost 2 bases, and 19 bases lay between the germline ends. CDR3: CASSESGAITWAYEQYF. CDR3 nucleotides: TGTGCCAGCAGTGAATCAGGGGCCATCACGTGGGCCTACGAGCAGTACTTC.

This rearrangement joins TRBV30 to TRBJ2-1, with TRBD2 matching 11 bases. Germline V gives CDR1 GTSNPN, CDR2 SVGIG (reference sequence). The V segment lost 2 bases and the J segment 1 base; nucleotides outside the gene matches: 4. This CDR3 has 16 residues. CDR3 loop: CAWSTSGGLSYNEQFF. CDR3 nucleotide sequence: TGTGCCTGGAGTACTAGCGGGGGCCTTTCCTACAATGAGCAGTTCTTC. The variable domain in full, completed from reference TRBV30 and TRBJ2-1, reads SQTIHQWPATLVQPVGSPLSLECTVEGTSNPNLYWYRQAAGRGLQLLFYSVGIGQISSEVPQNLSASRPQDRQFILSSKKLLLSDSGFYLCAWSTSGGLSYNEQFFGPGTRLTVL.